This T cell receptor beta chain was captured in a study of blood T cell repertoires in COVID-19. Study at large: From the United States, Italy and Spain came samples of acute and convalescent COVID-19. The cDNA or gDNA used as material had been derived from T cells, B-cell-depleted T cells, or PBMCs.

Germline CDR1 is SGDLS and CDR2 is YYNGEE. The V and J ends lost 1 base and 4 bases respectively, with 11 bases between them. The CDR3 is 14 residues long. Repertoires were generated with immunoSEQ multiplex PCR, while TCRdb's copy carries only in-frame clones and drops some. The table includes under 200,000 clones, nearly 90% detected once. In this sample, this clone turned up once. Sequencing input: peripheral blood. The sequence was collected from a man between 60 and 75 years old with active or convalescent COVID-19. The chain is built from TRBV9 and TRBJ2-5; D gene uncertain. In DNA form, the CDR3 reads TGTGCCAGCAGCGTACAATCGCGCCCAGAGACCCAGTACTTC. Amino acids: CASSVQSRPETQYF.